The 20 T cell receptor beta chains below come from one sample, sequenced in a study of blood T cell repertoires in COVID-19. The table came from immunoSEQ multiplex PCR; TCRdb's copy has only in-frame clones and leaves some out. The profile shows roughly 25,000 clones, roughly 79% of them singletons. The sample taken for sequencing was peripheral blood. The receptors here all came from a man in his fifties or sixties with COVID-19, enrolled during active disease.

The rearrangement links TRBV28 to TRBJ2-7; possibly TRBD2 for D (5 bases). From germline, CDR1 is MDHEN and CDR2 SYDVKM. This CDR3 has 16 amino acids. V lost 3 bases and J lost 4, with 19 bases in between. The CDR3 loop is CASSFFTATTNYEQYF. The CDR3 bases are TGTGCCAGCAGTTTTTTTACAGCCACGACTAATTACGAGCAGTACTTC.

DNA of the CDR3: TGTGCCAGCAACGGCCCGGGGGAATTTCAGCCCCAGCATTTT. It codes for CASNGPGEFQPQHF. The chain recombines TRBV28 with TRBJ1-5, with D possibly matching TRBD1 (5 bases). In germline, CDR1 is MDHEN, CDR2 SYDVKM. The ends were cut back, 7 bases at V and 6 bases at J, with 16 bases in the middle. The length of the CDR3 is 14 residues.

This rearrangement joins TRBV25-1 to TRBJ2-2; 8 bases agree with TRBD1. The CDR3 contains 16 residues. Germline CDR1 MGHDK, CDR2 SYGVNS. The V gene end was trimmed by 3 bases and the J gene end by 3 bases; junction bases not matched to a gene: 6. CDR3 loop: CASSEGGQVYTGELFF. For the CDR3, the DNA is TGTGCCAGCAGTGAGGGGGGACAGGTGTACACCGGGGAGCTGTTTTTT.

In its sample, this clone was seen a few times. The chain links TRBV7-9 to TRBJ2-5; 8 bases agree with TRBD2. The CDR3 has 17 amino acids. With 2 bases clipped from V and 1 base from J, the junction kept 9 bases outside the gene matches. CDR1 SEHNR and CDR2 FQNEAQ come from the germline V gene (reference sequence). This CDR3 reads CASSLKASGWGQETQYF. The CDR3 DNA is TGTGCCAGCAGCTTAAAGGCTAGCGGGTGGGGCCAAGAGACCCAGTACTTC.

This rearrangement joins TRBV3-1 (or the pseudogene TRBV3-2) to TRBJ2-5; 14 bases fit TRBD2. Germline CDR1 reads LGHDT; CDR2 reads YNNKEL (reference sequence). V lost 5 bases and J lost 2; bases outside the gene matches: 4. CDR3 length: 16 residues. This chain's CDR3 is CASSSGTSGGQETQYF. The CDR3 nucleotides read TGTGCCAGCAGCTCAGGGACTAGCGGGGGACAAGAGACCCAGTACTTC.

This clone appeared a few times. The V and J genes are TRBV6-1 and TRBJ2-4, with TRBD1 matching 8 bases. The J segment lost 7 bases and the V segment lost 0 bases, leaving 5 bases of the junction unmatched. Per the germline V gene, CDR1 is MNHNS and CDR2 is SASEGT. CDR3 length: 15 amino acids. CDR3 loop: CASSEAEDRANIQYF. CDR3 bases: TGTGCCAGCAGTGAAGCGGAGGACAGGGCCAACATTCAGTACTTC.

The gene calls are TRBV7-9 and TRBJ2-2, with 9 bases aligning to TRBD2. The CDR3 sequence is 17 residues long. V trimming: 6 bases; J trimming: 1 base; junction bases outside the gene matches: 9. CDR1 is SEHNR, CDR2 FQNEAQ, per germline (reference sequence). CDR3 sequence reads: CASSYAGLALNTGELFF. The CDR3 DNA follows: TGTGCCAGCAGTTACGCGGGACTAGCCCTGAACACCGGGGAGCTGTTTTTT.

The J gene is TRBJ2-3, the V gene TRBV19, with 9 positions matching TRBD1. The CDR3 contains 14 residues. Germline V lookup: CDR1 LNHDA, CDR2 SQIVND (reference sequence). V dropped 6 bases and J dropped 0; count of bases not matched to a gene: 1. CDR3 coding DNA: TGTGCCAGTAGACAGGGGGCTAGCACAGATACGCAGTATTTT. It yields the protein CASRQGASTDTQYF.

The chain has TRBV30 and TRBJ1-6, with D maybe TRBD1 (6 bases). The V end was cut by 3 bases, the J end by 8 bases, with 14 bases between. CDR1 and CDR2 (germline): GTSNPN, SVGIG (reference sequence). The CDR3 has 14 amino acids. CDR3 sequence: CAWRSRGRDSPLHF. DNA of the CDR3: TGTGCCTGGAGGTCGAGGGGGAGGGATTCACCCCTCCACTTT.

This clone was observed a single time. J is TRBJ2-1 and V is TRBV5-1; 8 bases are a match to TRBD1. CDR3 length: 16 residues. Trimming at V came to 0 bases and at J to 5 bases, leaving 7 bases not matched to a gene. Germline V CDR1 and CDR2: SGHRS, YFSETQ. The CDR3 sequence is CASSLAGTGSHNEQFF. The CDR3 DNA sequence: TGCGCCAGCAGCTTGGCCGGGACAGGTTCACACAATGAGCAGTTCTTC.

A remark on this clone: One end of the junction fails to match germline, which may point to a read error. The V call is TRBV20-1, the J call TRBJ2-5; no clear D gene. Looked up from germline, CDR1 is DFQATT and CDR2 is SNEGSKA (reference sequence). This CDR3 comprises 11 residues. The CDR3 bases are TGCAGCGCTATCCGAACTTGGACCCAGTACTTC. Its protein product is CSAIRTWTQYF.

For this clone: Other DNA variants within this sample encode the same CDR3. The chain links TRBV3-1 (or the pseudogene TRBV3-2) to TRBJ1-2, with D possibly TRBD1 on 6 matching bases. There are 13 residues in the CDR3. CDR1 and CDR2 (germline): LGHDT, YNNKEL (reference sequence). The V end lost 4 bases, the J end lost 4 bases, and 10 bases lay between the germline ends. CDR3 in DNA: TGTGCCAGCAGCCCACAGGGAATCTATGGCTACACCTTC. This codes for CASSPQGIYGYTF.

The chain has TRBV28 and TRBJ1-3, with TRBD1 matching 7 bases. Germline CDR1 reads MDHEN; CDR2 reads SYDVKM. The CDR3 sequence is 13 residues long. Losses at the gene ends were 6 bases for V and 2 bases for J; bases not matched to a gene: 1. CDR3 DNA: TGTGCCAGCAGCGGGACAGCTGGAAACACCATATATTTT. Translation: CASSGTAGNTIYF.

The table lists this clone with a few counts. V gene TRBV3-1 (or the pseudogene TRBV3-2) combines with J gene TRBJ2-7, with D uncertain. This CDR3 is built from 12 residues. Trimming took 4 bases from V and 0 from J, leaving 4 bases between them. The germline CDR1 and CDR2 sequences are LGHDT and YNNKEL (reference sequence). The CDR3 is CASSPSSYEQYF. CDR3 coding DNA: TGTGCCAGCAGCCCCAGCTCCTACGAGCAGTACTTC.

The V gene is TRBV11-3, the J gene TRBJ2-2, with TRBD2 matching over 10 bases. V lost 7 bases and J lost 1; bases outside the gene matches: 3. The CDR3 extends over 15 amino acids. Germline CDR1 reads SGHNT; CDR2 reads YENEEA. This chain's CDR3 is CASISGRRNTGELFF. CDR3 in DNA: TGTGCCAGCATTAGCGGGAGGAGGAACACCGGGGAGCTGTTTTTT.

This clone was recorded only once. The V call is TRBV2, the J call TRBJ2-5, with TRBD1 matching over 7 bases. Germline trimming cut 6 bases from V and 5 bases from J; bases unmatched to any gene: 12. The CDR3 covers 15 residues. Germline V gives CDR1 SNHLY, CDR2 FYNNEI. CDR3 amino acids: CASRPTGLAGETQYF. CDR3 in DNA: TGTGCCAGCAGGCCGACAGGGTTGGCCGGGGAGACCCAGTACTTC.

The chain links TRBV11-2 to TRBJ2-3; D unclear. Looked up from germline, CDR1 is SGHAT and CDR2 is FQNNGV. Trimming removed 1 base from V and 3 bases from J, with 8 bases in between. The length of the CDR3 is 14 residues. Written as DNA, the CDR3 is TGTGCCAGCAGCTTAGGCGATTATACAGATACGCAGTATTTT. This gives the protein CASSLGDYTDTQYF.

The chain couples TRBV27 to TRBJ1-3; D remains unclear. The CDR3 length is 15 residues. Germline lookup yields CDR1 MNHEY and CDR2 SMNVEV (reference sequence). Trimming took off 0 bases at V and 4 bases at J, with 10 bases between the two ends. This chain's CDR3 is CASSLSRGAGNTIYF. Here the CDR3 DNA reads TGTGCCAGCAGTTTATCCCGGGGAGCCGGAAACACCATATATTTT.

This chain joins TRBV4-1 and TRBJ2-7, with 10 nucleotides matching TRBD2. Germline V lookup: CDR1 MGHRA, CDR2 YSYEKL. V lost 4 bases to trimming and J lost 2 bases; unmatched junction nucleotides: 2. This CDR3 has 14 residues. This CDR3 reads CASSRTSGPYEQYF. For the CDR3, the DNA is TGCGCCAGCAGCCGGACTAGCGGACCCTACGAGCAGTACTTC.

This chain joins TRBV11-2 and TRBJ1-6; perhaps TRBD1 as D (6 bases). There are 15 residues in the CDR3. From germline, CDR1 is SGHAT and CDR2 FQNNGV. The ends were cut back, 4 bases at V and 6 bases at J, with 13 bases in the middle. In DNA form, the CDR3 reads TGTGCCAGCAGCTCCATGACAGGTCCTAATTCACCCCTCCACTTT. This encodes CASSSMTGPNSPLHF.